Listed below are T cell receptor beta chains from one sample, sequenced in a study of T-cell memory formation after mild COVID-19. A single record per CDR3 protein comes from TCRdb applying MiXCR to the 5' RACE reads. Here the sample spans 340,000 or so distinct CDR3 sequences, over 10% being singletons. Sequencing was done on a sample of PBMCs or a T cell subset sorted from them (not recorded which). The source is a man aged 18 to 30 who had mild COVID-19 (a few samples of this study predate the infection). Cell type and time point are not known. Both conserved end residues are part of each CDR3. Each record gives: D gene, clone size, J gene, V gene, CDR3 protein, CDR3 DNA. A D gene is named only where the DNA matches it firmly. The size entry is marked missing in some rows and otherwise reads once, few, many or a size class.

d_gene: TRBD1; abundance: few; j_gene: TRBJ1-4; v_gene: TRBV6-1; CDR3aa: CASSELGTGFNEKLFF; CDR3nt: TGTGCCAGCAGTGAGCTTGGGACAGGGTTTAATGAAAAACTGTTTTTT
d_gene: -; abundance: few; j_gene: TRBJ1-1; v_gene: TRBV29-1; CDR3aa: CSVAGQFKYSEAFF; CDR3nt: TGCAGCGTTGCCGGACAGTTCAAGTATTCTGAAGCTTTCTTT
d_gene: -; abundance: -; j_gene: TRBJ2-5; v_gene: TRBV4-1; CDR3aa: CASSQLGTRQETQYF; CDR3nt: TGCGCCAGCAGCCAACTAGGGACAAGGCAAGAGACCCAGTACTTC
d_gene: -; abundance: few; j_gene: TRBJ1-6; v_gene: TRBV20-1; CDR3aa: CSASRPHLRLHF; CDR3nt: TGCAGTGCTAGTCGTCCCCATCTGCGCCTCCACTTT
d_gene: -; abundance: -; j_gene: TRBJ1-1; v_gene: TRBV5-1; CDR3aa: CASRARMNTEAFF; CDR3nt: TGCGCCAGCAGGGCAAGGATGAACACTGAAGCTTTCTTT
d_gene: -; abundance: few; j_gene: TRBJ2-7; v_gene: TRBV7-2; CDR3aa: CASSSAANRASYEQYF; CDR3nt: TGTGCCAGCAGCTCGGCAGCGAACAGGGCTTCCTACGAGCAGTACTTC
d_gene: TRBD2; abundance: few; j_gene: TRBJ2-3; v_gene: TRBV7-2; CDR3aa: CAGAMGGGDTQYF; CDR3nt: TGTGCCGGAGCTATGGGGGGGGGAGATACGCAGTATTTT
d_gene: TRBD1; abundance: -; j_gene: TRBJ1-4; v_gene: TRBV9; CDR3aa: CASSGTGTGEEKLFF; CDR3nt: TGTGCCAGCAGCGGGACCGGGACAGGGGAAGAAAAACTGTTTTTT
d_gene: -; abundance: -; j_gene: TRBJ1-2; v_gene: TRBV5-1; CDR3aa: CASARSSDYGYTF; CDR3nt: TGCGCCAGCGCTCGGAGCTCTGATTATGGCTACACCTTC
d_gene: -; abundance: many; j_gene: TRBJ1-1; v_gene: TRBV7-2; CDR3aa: CASSVDSFDTEAFF; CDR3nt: TGTGCCAGCAGCGTAGACTCCTTCGACACTGAAGCTTTCTTT
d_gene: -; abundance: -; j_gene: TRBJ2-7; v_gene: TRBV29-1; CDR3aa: CSVEGPGHAYEQYF; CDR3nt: TGCAGCGTTGAGGGGCCGGGACACGCCTACGAGCAGTACTTC
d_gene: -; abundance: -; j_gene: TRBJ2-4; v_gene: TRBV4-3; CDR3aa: CASSQLPGAGKNIQYF; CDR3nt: TGCGCCAGCAGCCAACTCCCAGGGGCAGGCAAAAACATTCAGTACTTC
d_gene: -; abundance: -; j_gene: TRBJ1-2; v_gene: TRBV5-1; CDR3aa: CASSSLAVFRGVYGYTF; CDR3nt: TGCGCCAGCAGTTCCCTTGCAGTCTTCAGGGGTGTCTATGGCTACACCTTC
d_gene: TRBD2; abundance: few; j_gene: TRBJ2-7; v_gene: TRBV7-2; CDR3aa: CASSPRRASGGREQYF; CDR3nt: TGTGCCAGCAGCCCAAGAAGGGCTAGCGGGGGGCGGGAGCAGTACTTC
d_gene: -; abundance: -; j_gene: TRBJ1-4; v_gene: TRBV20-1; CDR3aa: CSARGGRAVRKEKLFF; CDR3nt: TGCAGTGCTAGAGGAGGCAGGGCGGTCCGAAAAGAAAAACTGTTTTTT
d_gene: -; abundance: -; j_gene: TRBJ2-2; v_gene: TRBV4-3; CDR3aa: CASSQEILGELFF; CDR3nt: TGCGCCAGCAGCCAAGAGATTTTGGGGGAGCTGTTTTTT
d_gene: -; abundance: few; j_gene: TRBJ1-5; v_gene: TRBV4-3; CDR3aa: CASSHLGDQPQHF; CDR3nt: TGCGCCAGCAGCCATCTGGGAGATCAGCCCCAGCATTTT
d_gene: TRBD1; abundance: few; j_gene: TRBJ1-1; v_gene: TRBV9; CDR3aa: CASSGTGGAFF; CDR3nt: TGTGCCAGCAGCGGGACAGGTGGAGCTTTCTTT
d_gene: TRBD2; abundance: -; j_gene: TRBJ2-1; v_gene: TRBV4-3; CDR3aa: CASSQDIQRGLYNEQFF; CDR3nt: TGCGCCAGCAGCCAAGATATCCAGCGGGGGCTGTACAATGAGCAGTTCTTC
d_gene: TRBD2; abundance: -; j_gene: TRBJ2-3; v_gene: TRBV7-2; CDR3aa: CASSYPLGLAGKTDTQYF; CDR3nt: TGTGCCAGCAGCTATCCCTTGGGACTAGCGGGGAAGACAGATACGCAGTATTTT
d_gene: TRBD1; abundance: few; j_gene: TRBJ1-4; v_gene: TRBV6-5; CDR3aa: CASSRDRDNEKLFF; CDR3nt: TGTGCCAGCAGTAGGGACAGAGATAATGAAAAACTGTTTTTT
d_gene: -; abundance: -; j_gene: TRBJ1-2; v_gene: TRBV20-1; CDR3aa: CSAGGSGGPAGYTF; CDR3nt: TGCAGTGCAGGTGGCTCGGGGGGTCCGGCGGGCTACACCTTC
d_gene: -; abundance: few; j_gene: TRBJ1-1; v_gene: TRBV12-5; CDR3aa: CASGTQNTEAFF; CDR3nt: TGTGCTAGTGGTACACAGAACACTGAAGCTTTCTTT